What follows describes a single TCR beta chain. This entry belongs to a study of blood T cell repertoires in COVID-19. Study as a whole: From the United States, Italy and Spain came samples of acute and convalescent COVID-19. T cells, B-cell-depleted T cells, or PBMCs supplied cDNA or gDNA.

Study processing details: Estimation of nucleated cell counts was performed using reference gene primer amplification. Profiling relied on immunoSEQ multiplex PCR, and the TCRdb table lists in-frame clones only, not all of them. V, J and clone size are taken as reported in that table, and D and trimming were inferred from the DNA itself. Of 250,000 to 350,000 clones listed, 80% to 90% are singletons. V lost 6 bases to trimming and J lost 0 bases, with 14 bases between them. Germline CDR1 reads MNHEY; CDR2 reads SVGAGI. The CDR3 is 15 amino acids. The clonotype originates from a man aged 25-40 years with acute or convalescent COVID-19. The sample consisted of peripheral blood. V is TRBV6-5 and J is TRBJ1-2, with a tentative D call TRBD1 (6 bases). The CDR3 DNA sequence: TGTGCCAGCAGCCCCAGGGGAACGGCTAACTATGGCTACACCTTC. Residues: CASSPRGTANYGYTF.